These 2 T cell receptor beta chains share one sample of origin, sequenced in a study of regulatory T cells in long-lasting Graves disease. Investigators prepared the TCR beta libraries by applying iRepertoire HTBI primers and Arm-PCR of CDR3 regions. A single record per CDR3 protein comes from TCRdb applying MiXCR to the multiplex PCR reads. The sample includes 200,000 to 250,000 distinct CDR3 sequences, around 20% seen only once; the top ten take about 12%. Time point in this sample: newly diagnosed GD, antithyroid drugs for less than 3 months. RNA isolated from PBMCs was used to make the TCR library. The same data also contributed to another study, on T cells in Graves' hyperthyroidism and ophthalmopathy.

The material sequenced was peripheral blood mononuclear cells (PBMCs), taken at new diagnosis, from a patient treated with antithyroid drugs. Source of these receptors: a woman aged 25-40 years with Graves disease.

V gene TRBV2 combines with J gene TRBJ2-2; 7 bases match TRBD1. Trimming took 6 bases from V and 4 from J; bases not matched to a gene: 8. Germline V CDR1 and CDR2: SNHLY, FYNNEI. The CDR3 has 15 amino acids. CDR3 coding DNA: TGTGCCAGCAGCTCACAGGGGAGAAGCACCGGGGAGCTGTTTTTT. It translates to CASSSQGRSTGELFF.

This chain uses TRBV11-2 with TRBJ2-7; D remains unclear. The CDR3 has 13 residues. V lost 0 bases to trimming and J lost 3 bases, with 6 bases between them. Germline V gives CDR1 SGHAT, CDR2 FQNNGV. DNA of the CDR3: TGTGCCAGCAGCTTAGAGGCGCGCTACGAGCAGTACTTC. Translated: CASSLEARYEQYF.